Listed here are 27 T cell receptor beta chains from one sample, sequenced in a study of beta chain features in type 1 diabetes. Study-wide points: Shorter TCRB CDR3s, moderately but significantly so, were found in Type 1 diabetes patients in all four CD4+ subsets.

The antigens of these receptors remain unknown. The investigators reverse transcribed all of the isolated RNA, so they sequenced expressed TCRB transcripts. Assay used: immunoSEQ multiplex PCR; TCRdb lists only in-frame clones, some missing. Of some 370,000 clones detected, 9.5% to 10% appear once; the ten largest clones hold about 0.63%. The sequenced sample was central memory CD4+ T cells from blood. These receptors were taken from a man aged 30 to 45 with type 1 diabetes.

The V and J genes are TRBV11-2 and TRBJ1-4; 7 bases fit TRBD1. The CDR3 spans 14 residues. Germline V gene data show CDR1 as SGHAT and CDR2 as FQNNGV. With V trimmed by 4 bases and J by 8 bases, 7 bases remained unmatched. The CDR3 loop is CASSSLQGREKLFF. CDR3 bases: TGTGCCAGCAGCTCTTTACAGGGGCGGGAAAAACTGTTTTTT.

This clone was picked up a small number of times. The chain's CDR3 is CASSTWRAGELFF. CDR3 sequence (DNA): TGTGCCAGCAGCACGTGGAGGGCCGGGGAGCTGTTTTTT. This chain connects TRBV11-2 to TRBJ2-2, with D perhaps matching TRBD2 (6 bases). Between the trimmed V and J ends, which lost 5 bases and 6 bases, there was a span of 10 bases. This CDR3 is 13 amino acids long. The V gene's germline CDR1 is SGHAT and CDR2 FQNNGV.

This clone was seen more than once but under ten times. The rearrangement uses TRBV7-9 and TRBJ2-3, with 10 bases identical to TRBD2. The V gene end was trimmed by 5 bases and the J gene end by 2 bases; junction bases not matched to a gene: 4. Germline CDR1 and CDR2: SEHNR and FQNEAQ (reference sequence). The CDR3 extends over 15 amino acids. CDR3 nucleotide sequence: TGTGCCAGCAGCCTAACTAGCGGGACCACAGATACGCAGTATTTT. Translation gives CASSLTSGTTDTQYF. Based on the CDR3 plus reference TRBV7-9 and TRBJ2-3, the full variable domain is DTGVSQNPRHKITKRGQNVTFRCDPISEHNRLYWYRQTLGQGPEFLTYFQNEAQLEKSRLLSDRFSAERPKGSFSTLEIQRTEQGDSAMYLCASSLTSGTTDTQYFGPGTRLTVL.

The CDR3 sequence is CASSLSGDGKNIQYF. CDR3 nucleotide sequence: TGTGCCAGCAGTTTATCAGGGGACGGCAAAAACATTCAGTACTTC. The chain has TRBV28 and TRBJ2-4; D may be TRBD1 (6 bases). Between the trimmed V and J ends, which lost 1 base and 3 bases, there was a span of 10 bases. The CDR3 spans 15 residues. In germline, CDR1 is MDHEN, CDR2 SYDVKM.

A few counts support this clone. The chain employs TRBV9 and TRBJ2-5; 12 nucleotides line up with TRBD1. Germline V gene data show CDR1 as SGDLS and CDR2 as YYNGEE. The trim removed 4 bases at V and 5 bases at J, leaving 3 bases unmatched. The CDR3 has 14 residues. The CDR3: CASSSGQGAETQYF. The CDR3 nucleotides read TGTGCCAGCAGCTCGGGACAGGGGGCCGAGACCCAGTACTTC.

The genes are TRBV11-2 and TRBJ2-7, with D unresolved. The V gene's germline CDR1 is SGHAT and CDR2 FQNNGV. CDR3 length: 15 amino acids. V lost 4 bases, J lost 2 bases, and 15 bases lay in between. As DNA, the CDR3 is TGTGCCAGCAGCTCAACGGCGAGTACCACCTACGAGCAGTACTTC. This codes for CASSSTASTTYEQYF.

The genes are TRBV7-3 and TRBJ2-3, with D unclear. CDR1 is SGHTA and CDR2 is FQGTGA in the germline V gene. The CDR3 covers 12 residues. Deletions cut 3 bases from V and 5 bases from J, with 6 bases between. For the CDR3, the DNA is TGTGCCAGCAGCTTCCTTCGAGATACGCAGTATTTT. It is translated as CASSFLRDTQYF.

The chain carries TRBV6-1 and TRBJ2-2; 7 nucleotides line up with TRBD1. The V gene end was trimmed by 10 bases and the J gene end by 12 bases; junction bases not matched to a gene: 17. The CDR3 loop spans 14 amino acids. Germline V gene lookup returns CDR1 MNHNS and CDR2 SASEGT. The CDR3 DNA reads TGTGCCATCCGAGTGCTCAGATCGACAGGGAAGCTGTTTTTT. The encoded protein is CAIRVLRSTGKLFF.

CDR3 protein: CASRPLAVSYEQYF. The CDR3 DNA sequence: TGTGCCAGCAGGCCCCTGGCGGTCTCCTACGAGCAGTACTTC. The rearrangement uses TRBV6-1 and TRBJ2-7; D gene uncertain. This CDR3 has 14 amino acids. Germline CDR1 MNHNS, CDR2 SASEGT. The V and J ends lost 6 bases and 0 bases respectively, with 12 bases between them.

This clone was recorded many times. The chain is built from TRBV29-1 and TRBJ2-5; no reliable D call. V shed 3 bases and J shed 5 bases, with 13 bases lying between them. Germline lookup yields CDR1 SQVTM and CDR2 ANQGSEA. The CDR3 sequence is 13 residues long. The CDR3 spells CSVDVGPSETQYF. The CDR3 DNA is TGCAGCGTTGATGTTGGGCCCTCGGAGACCCAGTACTTC.

This clone appeared a few times. This sequence joins TRBV5-1 and TRBJ2-1, with 7 bases lining up with TRBD1. With 4 bases clipped from V and 10 bases from J, the junction kept 11 bases outside the gene matches. Per germline, CDR1 SGHRS and CDR2 YFSETQ. The CDR3 contains 14 residues. CDR3 nucleotides: TGCGCCAGCAGCGTGAACCGGGACAGAGGCGAGCAGTTCTTC. Its translation is CASSVNRDRGEQFF.

The chain joins TRBV5-1 to TRBJ2-6; 7 nucleotides align to TRBD1. The CDR3 spans 15 residues. The ends lost 2 bases at V and 2 bases at J; junction bases unmatched: 1. Germline V CDR1 and CDR2: SGHRS, YFSETQ. The CDR3 region has the DNA TGCGCCAGCAGCTTTGGGACAGCTGGGGCCAACGTCCTGACTTTC. The encoded protein is CASSFGTAGANVLTF. The full variable domain, its missing parts supplied by reference TRBV5-1 and TRBJ2-6, is KAGVTQTPRYLIKTRGQQVTLSCSPISGHRSVSWYQQTPGQGLQFLFEYFSETQRNKGNFPGRFSGRQFSNSRSEMNVSTLELGDSALYLCASSFGTAGANVLTFGAGSRLTVL.

This clone appeared many times. The V and J genes are TRBV28 and TRBJ1-5, with 7 bases fitting TRBD1. The germline V gene has CDR1 MDHEN and CDR2 SYDVKM. V lost 6 bases to trimming and J lost 4 bases; unmatched junction nucleotides: 3. This CDR3 comprises 13 residues. CDR3: CASRVQGNQPQHF. CDR3 in DNA: TGTGCCAGCAGGGTACAGGGGAATCAGCCCCAGCATTTT.

This clone occurred a few times. J is TRBJ1-4 and V is TRBV18; 8 bases align to TRBD1. Germline CDR1 KGHSH, CDR2 LQKENI. The CDR3 is 16 amino acids. Trimming at V came to 4 bases and at J to 0 bases, leaving 4 bases not matched to a gene. CDR3 region: CASSQGQAATNEKLFF. The CDR3 nucleotides read TGTGCCAGCTCACAGGGACAGGCCGCAACTAATGAAAAACTGTTTTTT.

This clone was seen ten or more times. The chain has TRBV7-3 and TRBJ2-5, with a possible D match to TRBD1 (6 bases). There are 13 residues in the CDR3. V lost 5 bases and J lost 5, with 12 bases in between. Germline V lookup: CDR1 SGHTA, CDR2 FQGTGA. The CDR3 reads CASSQGQSETQYF. The CDR3 nucleotides read TGTGCCAGCAGCCAGGGGCAGTCTGAGACCCAGTACTTC.

This clone was seen a few times. This chain connects TRBV7-9 to TRBJ2-3; D call uncertain. CDR1 and CDR2 (germline): SEHNR, FQNEAQ (reference sequence). V lost 5 bases and J lost 2, with 14 bases in between. The CDR3 covers 15 residues. CDR3 protein: CASSPRSANTDTQYF. The CDR3 nucleotides read TGTGCCAGCAGCCCACGATCGGCTAACACAGATACGCAGTATTTT.

V usage is TRBV10-3 and J usage is TRBJ1-2; D ambiguous. From germline, CDR1 is ENHRY and CDR2 SYGVKD. Trimming pared 2 bases from V and 4 bases from J, leaving 14 bases between. The length of the CDR3 is 15 residues. The DNA for the CDR3 is TGTGCCATCAGTGAGGAGGAAGGGAAGGGCTATGGCTACACCTTC. Translation: CAISEEEGKGYGYTF.

The J gene is TRBJ1-5, the V gene TRBV27; D may be TRBD1 (5 bases). V shed 2 bases and J shed 8 bases, with 7 bases lying between them. The V gene's germline CDR1 is MNHEY and CDR2 SMNVEV (reference sequence). This CDR3 region has 12 residues. CDR3 coding DNA: TGTGCCAGCAGTTTAAGGGACGAGCCCCAGCATTTT. Translated, it gives CASSLRDEPQHF.

This clone has ten or more counts. The chain uses TRBV7-2 and TRBJ1-2, with D unclear. Between the trimmed V and J ends, which lost 1 base and 4 bases, there was a span of 7 bases. Germline CDR1 and CDR2: SGHTA and FQGNSA. This CDR3 region has 13 residues. CDR3 DNA: TGTGCCAGCAGCTTAGAGCCTCCCTATGGCTACACCTTC. Amino acid sequence: CASSLEPPYGYTF. Combining the CDR3 with reference TRBV7-2 and TRBJ1-2 gives the whole variable domain GAGVSQSPSNKVTEKGKDVELRCDPISGHTALYWYRQSLGQGLEFLIYFQGNSAPDKSGLPSDRFSAERTGGSVSTLTIQRTQQEDSAVYLCASSLEPPYGYTFGSGTRLTVV.

V and J are TRBV5-1 and TRBJ2-1, with a possible D match to TRBD1 (5 bases). Germline V CDR1 and CDR2: SGHRS, YFSETQ. CDR3 length: 15 residues. V shed 4 bases and J shed 3 bases, with 14 bases lying between them. The CDR3 sequence: CASSLRVSSYNEQFF. DNA of the CDR3: TGCGCCAGCAGCCTCAGGGTCTCTAGCTACAATGAGCAGTTCTTC.

This clone came up a few times. The chain recombines TRBV14 with TRBJ1-2; 7 bases map to TRBD1. V lost 1 base to trimming and J lost 6 bases; unmatched junction nucleotides: 5. Germline V gives CDR1 SGHDN, CDR2 FVKESK. There are 14 residues in the CDR3. CDR3 sequence reads: CASSQGQGRDGYTF. CDR3 sequence (DNA): TGTGCCAGCAGCCAAGGACAGGGAAGAGATGGCTACACCTTC. Using reference TRBV14 and TRBJ1-2 for the parts outside the CDR3, the full variable domain is EAGVTQFPSHSVIEKGQTVTLRCDPISGHDNLYWYRRVMGKEIKFLLHFVKESKQDESGMPNNRFLAERTGGTYSTLKVQPAELEDSGVYFCASSQGQGRDGYTFGSGTRLTVV.

This clone was detected a few times. The chain joins TRBV7-2 to TRBJ1-1, with 8 nucleotides matching TRBD1. CDR1 and CDR2 (germline): SGHTA, FQGNSA. V lost 8 bases, J lost 1 base, and 0 bases stayed unmatched. This CDR3 has 12 residues. The CDR3 protein is CASGTGNTEAFF. In DNA form, the CDR3 reads TGTGCCAGCGGGACAGGGAACACTGAAGCTTTCTTT.

This clone came up many times. This sample also contains other DNA sequences that code for the same CDR3. The chain combines TRBV7-2 with TRBJ2-5; D is ambiguous. There are 11 residues in the CDR3. Trimming removed 5 bases from V and 1 base from J, with 2 bases in between. CDR1 and CDR2 (germline): SGHTA, FQGNSA. CDR3 amino acids: CASSVQETQYF. The CDR3 nucleotides read TGTGCCAGCAGCGTCCAAGAGACCCAGTACTTC.

This clone was seen a few times. This chain's CDR3 is CASSYEGLAYEQYF. The CDR3 DNA is TGTGCCAGCAGTTACGAGGGACTAGCCTACGAGCAGTACTTC. The chain uses TRBV6-5 and TRBJ2-7; 8 nucleotides line up with TRBD2. This CDR3 spans 14 amino acids. Looked up from germline, CDR1 is MNHEY and CDR2 is SVGAGI. The ends lost 2 bases at V and 2 bases at J; junction bases unmatched: 2.

The V gene is TRBV5-4, the J gene TRBJ2-7; 8 bases fit TRBD1. J gave up 4 bases and V 1 base, and 10 bases lay outside the gene matches. The germline CDR1 and CDR2 sequences are SGHNT and YYREEE (reference sequence). The CDR3 is 16 amino acids. Written as DNA, the CDR3 is TGTGCCAGCAGCTTGTTGCAGGGGGCGACATTTTACGAGCAGTACTTC. This codes for CASSLLQGATFYEQYF.

The V gene is TRBV6-5, the J gene TRBJ1-1, with D unclear. The CDR3 sequence is 13 residues long. V lost 6 bases and J lost 8, with 16 bases in between. Looked up from germline, CDR1 is MNHEY and CDR2 is SVGAGI. The CDR3 DNA follows: TGTGCCAGCAGCCTTACGAGGCGGACCGAAGCTTTCTTT. Translating gives CASSLTRRTEAFF.

This chain uses TRBV7-2 with TRBJ2-1; 7 positions match TRBD2. Germline lookup yields CDR1 SGHTA and CDR2 FQGNSA. The CDR3 is made up of 13 amino acids. The V and J ends lost 3 bases and 9 bases, in that order; junction bases with no gene match: 5. As DNA, the CDR3 is TGTGCCAGCAGCTTTGGTCCGGGGGGTGAGCAGTTCTTC. It codes for CASSFGPGGEQFF.